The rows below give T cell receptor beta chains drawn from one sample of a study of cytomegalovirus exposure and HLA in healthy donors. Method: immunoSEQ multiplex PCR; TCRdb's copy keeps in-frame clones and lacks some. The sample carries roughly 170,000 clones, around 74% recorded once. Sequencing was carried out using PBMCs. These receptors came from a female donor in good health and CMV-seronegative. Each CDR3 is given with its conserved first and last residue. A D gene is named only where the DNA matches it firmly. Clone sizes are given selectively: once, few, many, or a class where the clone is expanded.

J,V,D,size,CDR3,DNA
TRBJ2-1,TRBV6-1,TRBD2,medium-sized,CASTGEAGSGHEQFF,TGTGCCAGCACGGGCGAAGCGGGGAGCGGTCATGAGCAGTTCTTC
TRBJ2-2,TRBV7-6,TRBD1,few,CASSLGQGVSGELFF,TGTGCCAGCAGCTTGGGACAGGGGGTTTCCGGGGAGCTGTTTTTT
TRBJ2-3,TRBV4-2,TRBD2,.,CASSQGASGSTDTQYF,TGTGCCAGCAGCCAAGGCGCTAGCGGTAGCACAGATACGCAGTATTTT
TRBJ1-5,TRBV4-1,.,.,CASSQERRTHRLHF,TGCGCCAGCAGCCAAGAGAGAAGGACTCATCGATTGCATTTT
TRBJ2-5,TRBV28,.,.,CASILNGLQETQYF,TGTGCCAGCATCCTAAACGGACTTCAAGAGACCCAGTACTTC
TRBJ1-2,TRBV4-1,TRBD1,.,CASSQGGQAIPNYGYTF,TGCGCCAGCAGCCAAGGGGGACAGGCGATTCCCAACTATGGCTACACCTTC
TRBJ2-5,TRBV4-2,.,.,CASSQDYGTQYF,TGTGCCAGCAGCCAAGATTACGGGACCCAGTACTTC
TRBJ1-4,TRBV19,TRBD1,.,CASMDTGTGVEKLFF,TGTGCCAGTATGGACACCGGGACAGGGGTTGAAAAACTGTTTTTT
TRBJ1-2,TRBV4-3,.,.,CASSQGGDSRGASYGYTF,TGCGCCAGCAGCCAAGGTGGGGACTCAAGGGGCGCATCCTATGGCTACACCTTC
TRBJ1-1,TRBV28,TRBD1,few,CASSLSQGGNTEAFF,TGTGCCAGCAGCCTCTCCCAGGGGGGGAACACTGAAGCTTTCTTT
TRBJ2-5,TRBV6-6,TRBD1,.,CASSPTRQGGETQYF,TGTGCCAGCAGCCCCACCCGACAGGGCGGAGAGACCCAGTACTTC
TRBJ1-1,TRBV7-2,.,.,CASSFREGTEAFF,TGTGCCAGCAGCTTCAGGGAGGGCACTGAAGCTTTCTTT
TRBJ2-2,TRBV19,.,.,CASSMGSYPGELFF,TGTGCCAGTAGTATGGGTAGCTACCCCGGGGAGCTGTTTTTT
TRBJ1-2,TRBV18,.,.,CASSAFRAGISTGNGYTF,TGTGCCAGCTCAGCCTTCAGGGCAGGTATCTCTACAGGGAACGGCTACACCTTC
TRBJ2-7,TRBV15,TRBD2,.,CATSNPSGNFYEQYF,TGTGCCACCAGCAACCCTAGCGGGAACTTCTACGAGCAGTACTTC
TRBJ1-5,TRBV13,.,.,CASSLGPGNSNQPQHF,TGTGCCAGCAGCTTAGGCCCAGGCAATAGCAATCAGCCCCAGCATTTT
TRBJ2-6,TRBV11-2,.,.,CASSATSGANVLTF,TGTGCCAGCAGCGCGACATCTGGGGCCAACGTCCTGACTTTC
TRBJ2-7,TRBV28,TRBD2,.,CASRPRLAGLYEQYF,TGTGCCAGCAGACCCCGACTAGCGGGACTCTACGAGCAGTACTTC
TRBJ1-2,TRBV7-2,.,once,CASSLSTGNYGYTF,TGTGCCAGCAGCCTCTCGACTGGGAACTATGGCTACACCTTC
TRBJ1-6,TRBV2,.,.,CASSVRVSSYNSPLHF,TGTGCCAGCAGTGTCAGGGTGAGCTCCTATAATTCACCCCTCCACTTT
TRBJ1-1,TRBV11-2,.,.,CASSARGGVTEAFF,TGTGCCAGCAGCGCGAGGGGGGGGGTCACTGAAGCTTTCTTT
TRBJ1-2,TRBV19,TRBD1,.,CASSAIPGQGNYGYTF,TGTGCCAGTAGTGCCATCCCGGGACAGGGCAACTATGGCTACACCTTC